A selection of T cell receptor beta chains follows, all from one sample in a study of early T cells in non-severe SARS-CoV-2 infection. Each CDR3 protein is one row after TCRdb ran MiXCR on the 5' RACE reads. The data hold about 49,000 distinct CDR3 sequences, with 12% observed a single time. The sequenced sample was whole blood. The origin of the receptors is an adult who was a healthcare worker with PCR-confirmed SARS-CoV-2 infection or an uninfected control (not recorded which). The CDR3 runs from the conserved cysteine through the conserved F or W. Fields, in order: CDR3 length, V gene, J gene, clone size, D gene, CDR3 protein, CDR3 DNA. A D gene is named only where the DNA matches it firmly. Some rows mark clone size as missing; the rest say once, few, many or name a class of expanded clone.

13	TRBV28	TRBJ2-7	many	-	CASRPTQHREQYF	TGTGCCAGCCGACCCACCCAACATCGCGAGCAGTACTTC
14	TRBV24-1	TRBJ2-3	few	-	CATSDFRGSDTQYF	TGTGCCACCAGTGATTTCCGGGGGTCAGATACGCAGTATTTT
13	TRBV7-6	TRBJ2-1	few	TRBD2	CASSSSGTTKQFF	TGTGCCAGCAGCAGCTCCGGGACTACCAAGCAGTTCTTC
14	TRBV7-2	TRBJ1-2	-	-	CASSPLTADYGYTF	TGTGCCAGCAGCCCGCTTACGGCGGACTATGGCTACACCTTC
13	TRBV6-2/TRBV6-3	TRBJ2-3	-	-	CASRSMMRSTQYF	TGTGCCAGCCGAAGCATGATGCGGAGTACGCAGTATTTT
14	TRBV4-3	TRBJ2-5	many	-	CASSQGDTQETQYF	TGCGCCAGCAGCCAAGGGGACACCCAAGAGACCCAGTACTTC
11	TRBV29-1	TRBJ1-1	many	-	CSVVQAAEAFF	TGCAGCGTTGTGCAGGCAGCTGAAGCTTTCTTT
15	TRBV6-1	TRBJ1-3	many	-	CASSEAFHSGNTIYF	TGTGCCAGCAGTGAGGCTTTCCACTCTGGAAACACCATATATTTT
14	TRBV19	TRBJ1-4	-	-	CASSGTSTNEKLFF	TGTGCCAGTAGCGGGACGTCAACTAATGAAAAACTGTTTTTT
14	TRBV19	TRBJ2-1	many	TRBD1	CASSARQGVDEQFF	TGTGCCAGTAGTGCCAGACAGGGGGTAGATGAGCAGTTCTTC
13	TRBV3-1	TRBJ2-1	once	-	CASSEGLINEQFF	TGTGCCAGCAGCGAGGGACTCATCAATGAGCAGTTCTTC
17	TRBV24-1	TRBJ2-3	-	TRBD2	CATSDPTSGARTDTQYF	TGTGCCACCAGTGATCCCACTAGCGGAGCAAGGACAGATACGCAGTATTTT
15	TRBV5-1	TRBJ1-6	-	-	CASSLDGSNNSPLHF	TGCGCCAGCAGCTTGGACGGCAGTAATAATTCACCCCTCCACTTT
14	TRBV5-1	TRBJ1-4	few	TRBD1	CASRRDRGVEKLFF	TGCGCCAGCCGCCGGGACAGGGGTGTTGAAAAACTGTTTTTT
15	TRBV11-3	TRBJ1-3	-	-	CASSKTGHSGNTIYF	TGTGCCAGCAGCAAGACAGGTCACTCTGGAAACACCATATATTTT
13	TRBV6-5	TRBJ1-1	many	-	CASSYSANTEAFF	TGTGCCAGCAGTTACTCGGCGAACACTGAAGCTTTCTTT
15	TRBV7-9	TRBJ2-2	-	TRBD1	CASSLRTGDTGELFF	TGTGCCAGCAGCCTGAGGACAGGGGACACCGGGGAGCTGTTTTTT
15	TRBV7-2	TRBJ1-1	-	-	CASSLDPVNTNEAFF	TGTGCCAGCAGCTTAGATCCCGTAAACACGAATGAAGCTTTCTTT
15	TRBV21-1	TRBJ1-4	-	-	CASRNPGTTNEKLFF	TGTGCCAGCAGAAATCCTGGGACAACTAATGAAAAACTGTTTTTT
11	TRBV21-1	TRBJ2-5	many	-	CARVRGKTQYF	TGTGCCAGGGTCAGGGGAAAGACCCAGTACTTC
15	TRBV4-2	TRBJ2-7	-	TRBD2	CASSRSGRDLSEQYF	TGTGCCAGCAGCCGCAGCGGGAGGGATCTCTCGGAGCAGTACTTC
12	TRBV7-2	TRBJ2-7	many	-	CASSRPGSRQYF	TGTGCCAGCAGCCGGCCGGGCAGTCGGCAGTACTTC
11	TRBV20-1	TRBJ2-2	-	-	CSAPKAGELFF	TGCAGTGCCCCTAAAGCCGGGGAGCTGTTTTTT
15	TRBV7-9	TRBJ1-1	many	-	CASSLLPKANTEAFF	TGTGCCAGCAGCTTACTACCGAAGGCGAACACTGAAGCTTTCTTT
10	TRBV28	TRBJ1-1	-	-	CASSEGEAFF	TGTGCCAGCAGCGAGGGAGAAGCTTTCTTT
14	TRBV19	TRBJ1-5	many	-	CASTLWGRNQPQHF	TGTGCCAGTACCCTTTGGGGCAGGAATCAGCCCCAGCATTTT
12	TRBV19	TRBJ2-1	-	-	CASSIPYNEQFF	TGTGCCAGTAGTATCCCCTACAATGAGCAGTTCTTC